A single sample is the source of the 3 T cell receptor beta chains below, sequenced in a study of T cell repertoires in aging, cancer and after chemotherapy (dated by TCRdb to about 2019). The sequencing machine was an Illumina MiSeq. Multiplex touch-down PCR with a mixed TRB-A/B primer pool was used to amplify rearranged TRB sequences covering the V, D and J segments. The public sequencing data were trimmed at Q25 with fastp and processed into clonotypes with MiXCR by TCRdb, which kept only in-frame beta chains. Each CDR3 protein gets just one entry, which takes the most common genes and DNA from the rows behind it. Recorded for this sample are about 8,300 distinct CDR3 sequences; around 30% of them occurred a single time. Of the sample, 9.5% to 12% falls within the top ten clones. TCR beta rearrangements were amplified from genomic DNA isolated from peripheral blood, not from sorted cells or RNA.

The sequencing input was blood. The receptors shown here come from a human donor in good health.

The sample holds a few counts of this clonotype. V is TRBV24-1 and J is TRBJ2-3; D uncertain. V lost 7 bases, J lost 4 bases, and 5 bases lay in between. CDR1 is KGHDR, CDR2 SFDVKD, per germline. The CDR3 spans 11 residues. The CDR3 sequence is CATRGADTQYF. The DNA of the CDR3 is TGTGCCACCAGGGGCGCAGATACGCAGTATTTT.

J is TRBJ2-3 and V is TRBV12-3 or TRBV12-4, with a tentative D call TRBD2 (6 bases). The length of the CDR3 is 16 residues. V lost 6 bases, J lost 4 bases, and 20 bases lay in between. The DNA of the CDR3 is TGTGCCAGCAGACCGAGGAGGGTGGGGTTGGCAGATACGCAGTATTTT. It encodes CASRPRRVGLADTQYF.

CDR3 DNA sequence: TGTGCCACCAGTGATAAACTCGGACAGAAGGGCACAGATACGCAGTATTTT. It codes for CATSDKLGQKGTDTQYF. The rearrangement uses TRBV24-1 and TRBJ2-3; possibly TRBD1 for D (6 bases). V gave up 3 bases and J gave up 1 base, with 16 bases separating them. Germline values: CDR1 KGHDR, CDR2 SFDVKD. This CDR3 spans 17 amino acids.